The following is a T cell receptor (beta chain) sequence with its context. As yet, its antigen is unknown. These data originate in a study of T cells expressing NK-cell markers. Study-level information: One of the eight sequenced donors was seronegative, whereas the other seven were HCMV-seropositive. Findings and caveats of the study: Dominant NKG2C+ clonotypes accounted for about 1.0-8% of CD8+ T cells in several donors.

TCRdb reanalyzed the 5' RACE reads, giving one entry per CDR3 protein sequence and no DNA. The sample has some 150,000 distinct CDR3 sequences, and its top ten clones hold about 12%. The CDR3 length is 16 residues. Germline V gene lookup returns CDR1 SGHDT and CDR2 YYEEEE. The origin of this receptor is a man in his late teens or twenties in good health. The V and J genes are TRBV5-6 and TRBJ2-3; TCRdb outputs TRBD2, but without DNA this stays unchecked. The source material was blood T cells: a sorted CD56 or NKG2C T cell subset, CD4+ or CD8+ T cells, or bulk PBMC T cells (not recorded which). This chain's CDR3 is CASSFSAKLPTDTQYF. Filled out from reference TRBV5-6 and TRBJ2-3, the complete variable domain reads DAGVTQSPTHLIKTRGQQVTLRCSPKSGHDTVSWYQQALGQGPQFIFQYYEEEERQRGNFPDRFSGHQFPNYSSELNVNALLLGDSALYLCASSFSAKLPTDTQYFGPGTRLTVL.